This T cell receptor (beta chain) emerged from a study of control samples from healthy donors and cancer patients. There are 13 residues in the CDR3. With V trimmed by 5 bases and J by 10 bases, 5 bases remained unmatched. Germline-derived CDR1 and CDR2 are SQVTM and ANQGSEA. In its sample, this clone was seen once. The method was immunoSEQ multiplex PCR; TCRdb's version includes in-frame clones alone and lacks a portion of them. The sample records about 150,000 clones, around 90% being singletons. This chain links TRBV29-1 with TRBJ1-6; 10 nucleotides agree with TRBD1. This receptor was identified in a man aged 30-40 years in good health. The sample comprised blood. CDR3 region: CSVRQGAQSPLHF. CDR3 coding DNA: TGCAGCGTTCGACAGGGGGCACAATCACCCCTCCACTTT.